This T cell receptor beta chain was identified during a study of shared clonotypes between healthy human individuals. Background on the study: Each donor's CD4 naive and CD4 memory cells filled three plates apiece, CD8 naive two, and CD8 memory one.

Original processing methods: With immunoSEQ giving junction-only sequences and no quality scores, filtering differed. Assay used: immunoSEQ multiplex PCR; TCRdb lists only in-frame clones, some missing. The D gene and trimming were derived from the DNA, and the V and J assignments and clone size from that table. This table has some 1.5 million clones, around 95% appearing once. Trimming took off 2 bases at V and 4 bases at J, with 13 bases between the two ends. Per the germline V gene, CDR1 is SGHRS and CDR2 is YFSETQ. The CDR3 is made up of 14 amino acids. This TCR was sampled from a man aged 30-40 years in good health. This chain links TRBV5-1 with TRBJ2-7; maybe TRBD2 (5 bases). The material sequenced was naive CD4+ T cells sorted from blood. Specified subset: CD45RA+ positively selected. As DNA, the CDR3 is TGCGCCAGCAGCTTCACTAGTCGGATGTACGAGCAGTACTTC. This gives the protein CASSFTSRMYEQYF.